The table lists the clone carrying this TCR beta chain with a few counts. Researchers made TCR beta libraries by using iRepertoire HTBI primers and running Arm-PCR on CDR3 regions. Using its own MiXCR run on the multiplex PCR reads, TCRdb lists one record per CDR3 protein. The table shows hundreds of thousands of distinct CDR3 sequences, with approximately 15% occurring only once. The data were obtained in a study of regulatory T cells in long-lasting Graves disease. Documented time point: newly diagnosed GD, antithyroid drugs for less than 3 months. PBMCs were the source of the RNA used for TCR sequencing. This sample was also put to use in a study of T cells in Graves' hyperthyroidism and ophthalmopathy. As that report states: RT-PCR in the first round (using the HTBI primer set) targeted the TCR CDR3. Ophthalmopathy cases were set apart from stable hyperthyroidism by a 13 V-J model.

The sequences come from peripheral blood mononuclear cells (PBMCs), collected at new diagnosis, from a patient treated with antithyroid drugs. This TCR came from a woman younger than 45 with Graves disease.

The CDR3 is CASSVEGHRPNEQFF. DNA for the CDR3: TGTGCCAGCAGCGTAGAGGGACATCGACCGAATGAGCAGTTCTTC. This chain uses TRBV9 with TRBJ2-1, with a possible D match to TRBD1 (6 bases). The CDR3 has 15 residues. V was shortened by 0 bases and J by 7 bases, with 14 bases between the two germline ends. Germline V gene lookup returns CDR1 SGDLS and CDR2 YYNGEE.